The 8 T cell receptor beta chains below were found in one sample sequenced in a study of blood T cells in healthy people across ages (dated by TCRdb to between 2014 and 2017). Library preparation used 5' RACE. TCRdb lists the instrument as Illumina HiSeq 2500. A second PCR of about 6 to 11 cycles was performed with a sample-barcoded 5' primer and a J-beta primer mix. The public reads were quality trimmed at Q25 with fastp and then assembled into clones with MiXCR by TCRdb, keeping productive beta chains. Rows with a matching CDR3 protein are joined into one entry that keeps the most common DNA and genes. This sample comprises about 1.1 million distinct CDR3 sequences, 35% to 40% of them detected only once. The top ten clonotypes cover over 10% of the sample. The sample taken for sequencing was blood. The source of these receptors is a man younger than 35 in good health.

This clonotype was seen a few times. The rearrangement uses TRBV6-1 and TRBJ1-2; weak D call: TRBD1 (5 bases). This CDR3 has 15 residues. V was trimmed by 5 bases and J by 4 bases, leaving 17 bases between them. CDR1 and CDR2 from the germline V gene are MNHNS and SASEGT. The CDR3 region is CASSLDPGTSYGYTF. DNA of the CDR3: TGTGCCAGCAGTTTAGACCCCGGGACGAGCTATGGCTACACCTTC.

This clonotype was detected a few times. V and J are TRBV29-1 and TRBJ1-2; D gene unclear. Per the germline V gene, CDR1 is SQVTM and CDR2 is ANQGSEA. The CDR3 runs to 11 residues. V lost 4 bases and J lost 7, with 10 bases in between. CDR3 amino acids: CSVGVDGGYTF. CDR3 nucleotides: TGCAGCGTTGGCGTAGATGGTGGCTACACCTTC. The full variable domain, with the rest looked up from reference TRBV29-1 and TRBJ1-2, is SAVISQKPSRDICQRGTSLTIQCQVDSQVTMMFWYRQQPGQSLTLIATANQGSEATYESGFVIDKFPISRPNLTFSTLTVSNMSPEDSSIYLCSVGVDGGYTFGSGTRLTVV.

This clonotype was recorded at least ten times. The V call is TRBV7-2, the J call TRBJ2-1, with a possible D match to TRBD2 (5 bases). Trimming stripped 4 bases from V and 9 bases from J, with 13 bases between. This CDR3 comprises 13 residues. Germline V gene data show CDR1 as SGHTA and CDR2 as FQGNSA. The CDR3 coding sequence is TGTGCCAGCAGCTCTACTAGTTTTGGTGAGCAGTTCTTC. It is translated as CASSSTSFGEQFF. Using reference TRBV7-2 and TRBJ2-1 for the parts outside the CDR3, the full variable domain is GAGVSQSPSNKVTEKGKDVELRCDPISGHTALYWYRQSLGQGLEFLIYFQGNSAPDKSGLPSDRFSAERTGGSVSTLTIQRTQQEDSAVYLCASSSTSFGEQFFGPGTRLTVL.

This clonotype was recorded a few times. The chain employs TRBV5-1 and TRBJ2-1, with 9 bases that match TRBD1. Germline CDR1 reads SGHRS; CDR2 reads YFSETQ. The CDR3 totals 16 residues. V lost 0 bases, J lost 5 bases, and 6 bases stayed unmatched. CDR3 amino acids: CASSLGGQGLNNEQFF. CDR3 DNA: TGCGCCAGCAGCTTGGGGGGACAGGGTTTGAACAATGAGCAGTTCTTC.

J is TRBJ2-1 and V is TRBV11-2; D remains unclear. The CDR3 sequence is 12 residues long. Germline loops: CDR1 SGHAT, CDR2 FQNNGV. V gave up 0 bases and J gave up 12 bases, with 9 bases separating them. The CDR3 coding sequence is TGTGCCAGCAGCTTAGATTCACTACCGCAGTTCTTC. Its protein product is CASSLDSLPQFF.

The V and J genes are TRBV30 and TRBJ2-1; no clear D gene. The CDR3 is 13 amino acids. The germline V gene encodes CDR1 GTSNPN and CDR2 SVGIG (reference sequence). V lost 8 bases to trimming and J lost 2 bases, with 13 bases between them. The CDR3, as DNA: TGTGCCCTAAGTCGCGGCCCCTACAATGAGCAGTTCTTC. Residues: CALSRGPYNEQFF.

The chain carries TRBV12-3 or TRBV12-4 and TRBJ2-3, with 8 nucleotides matching TRBD1. The V gene end was trimmed by 5 bases and the J gene end by 5 bases; junction bases not matched to a gene: 6. CDR3 length: 14 amino acids. The CDR3 region has the DNA TGTGCCAGCAGTAAGCAGGGGGCAAAAGATACGCAGTATTTT. Amino acids: CASSKQGAKDTQYF.

The chain recombines TRBV29-1 with TRBJ2-1, with 9 bases fitting TRBD2. This CDR3 has 16 residues. Germline CDR1 is SQVTM and CDR2 is ANQGSEA. Losses at the gene ends were 1 base for V and 3 bases for J; bases not matched to a gene: 7. As DNA, the CDR3 is TGCAGCGTTGAAGGGGAGGCTAGCGGGGTCTACAATGAGCAGTTCTTC. Amino acid sequence: CSVEGEASGVYNEQFF.